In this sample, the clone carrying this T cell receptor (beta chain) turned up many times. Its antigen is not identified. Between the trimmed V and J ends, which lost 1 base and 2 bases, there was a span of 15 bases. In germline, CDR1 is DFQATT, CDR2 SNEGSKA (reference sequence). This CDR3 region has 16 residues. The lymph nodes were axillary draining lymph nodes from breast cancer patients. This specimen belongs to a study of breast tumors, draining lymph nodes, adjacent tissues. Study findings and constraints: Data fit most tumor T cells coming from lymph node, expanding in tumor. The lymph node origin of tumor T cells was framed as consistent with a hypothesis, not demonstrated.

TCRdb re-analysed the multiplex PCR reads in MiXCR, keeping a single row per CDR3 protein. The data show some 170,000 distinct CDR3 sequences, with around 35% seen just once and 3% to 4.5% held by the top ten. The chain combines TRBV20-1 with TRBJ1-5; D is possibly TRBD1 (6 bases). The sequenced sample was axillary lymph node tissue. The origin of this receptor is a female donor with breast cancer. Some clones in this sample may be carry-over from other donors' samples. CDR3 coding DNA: TGCAGTGCTAGAGGCGGGGGCGCCCGGGGCAATCAGCCCCAGCATTTT. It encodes CSARGGGARGNQPQHF.